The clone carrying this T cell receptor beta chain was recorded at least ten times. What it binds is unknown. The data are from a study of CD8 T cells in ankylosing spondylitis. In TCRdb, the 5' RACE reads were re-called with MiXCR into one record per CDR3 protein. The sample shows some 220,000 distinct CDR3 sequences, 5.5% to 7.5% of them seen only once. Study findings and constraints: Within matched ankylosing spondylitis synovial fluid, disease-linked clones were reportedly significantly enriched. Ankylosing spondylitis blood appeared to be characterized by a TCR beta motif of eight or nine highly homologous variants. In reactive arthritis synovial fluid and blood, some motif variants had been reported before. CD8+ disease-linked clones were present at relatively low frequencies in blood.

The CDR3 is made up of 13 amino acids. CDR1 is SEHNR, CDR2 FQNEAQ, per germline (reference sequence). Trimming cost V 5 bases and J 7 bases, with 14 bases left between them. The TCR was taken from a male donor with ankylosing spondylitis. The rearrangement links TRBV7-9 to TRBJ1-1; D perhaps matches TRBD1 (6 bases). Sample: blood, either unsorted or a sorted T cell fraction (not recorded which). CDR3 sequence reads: CASSPTRGGEAFF. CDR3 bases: TGTGCCAGCAGCCCCACTCGAGGGGGTGAAGCTTTCTTT. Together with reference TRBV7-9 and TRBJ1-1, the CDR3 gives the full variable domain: DTGVSQNPRHKITKRGQNVTFRCDPISEHNRLYWYRQTLGQGPEFLTYFQNEAQLEKSRLLSDRFSAERPKGSFSTLEIQRTEQGDSAMYLCASSPTRGGEAFFGQGTRLTVV.